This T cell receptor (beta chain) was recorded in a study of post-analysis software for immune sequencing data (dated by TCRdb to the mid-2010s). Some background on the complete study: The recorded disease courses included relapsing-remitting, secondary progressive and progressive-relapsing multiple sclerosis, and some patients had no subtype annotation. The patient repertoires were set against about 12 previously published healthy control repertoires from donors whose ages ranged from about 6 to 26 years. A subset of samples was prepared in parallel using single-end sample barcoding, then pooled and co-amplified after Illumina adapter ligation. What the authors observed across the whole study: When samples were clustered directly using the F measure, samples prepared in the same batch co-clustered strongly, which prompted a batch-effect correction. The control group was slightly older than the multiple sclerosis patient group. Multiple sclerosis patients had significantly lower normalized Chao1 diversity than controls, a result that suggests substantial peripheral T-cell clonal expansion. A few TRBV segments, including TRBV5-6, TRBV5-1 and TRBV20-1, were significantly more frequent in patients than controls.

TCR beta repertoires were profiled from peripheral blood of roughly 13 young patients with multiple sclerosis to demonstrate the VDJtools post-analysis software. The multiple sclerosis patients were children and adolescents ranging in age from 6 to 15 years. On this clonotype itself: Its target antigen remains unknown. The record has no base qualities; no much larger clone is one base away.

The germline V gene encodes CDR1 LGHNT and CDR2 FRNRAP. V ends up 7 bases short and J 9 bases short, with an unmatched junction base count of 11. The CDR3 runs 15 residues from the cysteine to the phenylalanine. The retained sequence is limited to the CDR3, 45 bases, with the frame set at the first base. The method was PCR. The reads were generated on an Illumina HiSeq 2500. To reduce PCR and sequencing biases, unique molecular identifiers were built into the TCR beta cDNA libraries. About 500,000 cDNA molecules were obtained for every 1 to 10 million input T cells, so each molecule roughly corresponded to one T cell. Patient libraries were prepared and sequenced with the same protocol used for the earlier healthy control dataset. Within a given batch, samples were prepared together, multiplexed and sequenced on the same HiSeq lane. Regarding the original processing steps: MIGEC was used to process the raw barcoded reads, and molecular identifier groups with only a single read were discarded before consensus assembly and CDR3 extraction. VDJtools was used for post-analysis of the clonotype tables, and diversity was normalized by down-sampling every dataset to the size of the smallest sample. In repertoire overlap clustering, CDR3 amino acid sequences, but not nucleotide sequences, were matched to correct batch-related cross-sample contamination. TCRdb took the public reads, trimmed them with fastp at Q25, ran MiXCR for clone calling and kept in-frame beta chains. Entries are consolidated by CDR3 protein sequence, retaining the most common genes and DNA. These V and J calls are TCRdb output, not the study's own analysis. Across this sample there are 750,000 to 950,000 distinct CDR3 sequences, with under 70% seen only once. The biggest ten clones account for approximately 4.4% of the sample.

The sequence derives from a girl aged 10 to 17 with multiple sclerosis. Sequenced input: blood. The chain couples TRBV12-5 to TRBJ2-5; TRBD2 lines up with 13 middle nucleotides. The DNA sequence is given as TGTGCTAGTGCGGCACTAGCGGGAGGGCCGGGGTCCCAGTACTTC. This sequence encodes CASAALAGGPGSQYF.